This paragraph covers one T cell receptor (beta chain) sequence. Its antigen remains unknown. The data derive from a study of T cells in localized non-small cell lung cancer. Regarding the study as a whole: Adjacent lung was found to contain a median approximately 60 of the top 100 tumor clones. Uninvolved adjacent lung had higher T cell clonality than tumor and all other tissues. Multi-region tumor sequencing was not done, so intratumor heterogeneity could not be excluded.

Data came from immunoSEQ multiplex PCR; TCRdb stores just in-frame clones and leaves some out. Altogether about 25,000 clones are present, 80% to 90% being singletons, with the ten largest covering 14%. This specimen consisted of peripheral blood, obtained before any cancer treatment. This TCR derives from a female donor aged 60 or older with stage I lung adenocarcinoma.

CDR3 in amino acids: CASSVAGTGATMNTEAFF. The CDR3 nucleotides read TGTGCCAGCAGCGTAGCAGGCACAGGGGCGACTATGAACACTGAAGCTTTCTTT. The rearrangement uses TRBV9 and TRBJ1-1; 7 positions agree with TRBD1. CDR3 length: 18 amino acids. V trimming: 0 bases; J trimming: 0 bases; junction bases outside the gene matches: 11. Germline values: CDR1 SGDLS, CDR2 YYNGEE.